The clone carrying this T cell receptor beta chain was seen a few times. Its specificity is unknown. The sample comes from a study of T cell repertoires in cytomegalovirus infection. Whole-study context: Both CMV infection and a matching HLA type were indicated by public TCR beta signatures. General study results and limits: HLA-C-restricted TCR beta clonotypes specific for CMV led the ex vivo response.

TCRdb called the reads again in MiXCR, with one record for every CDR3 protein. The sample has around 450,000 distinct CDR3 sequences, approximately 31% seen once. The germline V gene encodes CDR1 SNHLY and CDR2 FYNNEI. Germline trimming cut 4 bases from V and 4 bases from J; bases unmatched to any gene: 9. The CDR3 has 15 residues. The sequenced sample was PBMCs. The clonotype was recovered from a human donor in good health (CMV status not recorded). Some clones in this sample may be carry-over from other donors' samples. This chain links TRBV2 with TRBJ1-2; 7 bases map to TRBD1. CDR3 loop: CASSGSGQNPYGYTF. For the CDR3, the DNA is TGTGCCAGCAGTGGATCGGGACAGAACCCCTATGGCTACACCTTC. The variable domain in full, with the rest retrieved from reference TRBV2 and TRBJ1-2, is EPEVTQTPSHQVTQMGQEVILRCVPISNHLYFYWYRQILGQKVEFLVSFYNNEISEKSEIFDDQFSVERPDGSNFTLKIRSTKLEDSAMYFCASSGSGQNPYGYTFGSGTRLTVV.